These 18 T cell receptor beta chains came from one sample sequenced in a study of cytomegalovirus exposure and HLA in healthy donors. 60 Vbeta and 13 Jbeta primers were used in PCR. Libraries were prepared by immunoSEQ multiplex PCR; TCRdb keeps only in-frame clonotypes and omits some of them. The table includes 90,000 to 120,000 clones, less than 85% detected once. The sequencing input was PBMCs. The receptor source for this set is a woman between 18 and 29 years old in good health and CMV-seropositive.

J is TRBJ1-5 and V is TRBV28; the match to TRBD1 covers 7 bases. Germline V gene sequence: CDR1 MDHEN, CDR2 SYDVKM. The length of the CDR3 is 15 residues. The trim removed 3 bases at V and 11 bases at J, leaving 13 bases unmatched. The CDR3 region has the DNA TGTGCCAGCAGTTTCCCCGGACAGGCTCTGGGGACCCAGCATTTT. Translation: CASSFPGQALGTQHF.

The gene calls are TRBV13 and TRBJ1-1; TRBD1 agrees at 8 bases. The germline CDR1 and CDR2 sequences are PRHDT and FYEKMQ (reference sequence). With 5 bases clipped from V and 6 bases from J, the junction kept 11 bases outside the gene matches. The CDR3 has 15 amino acids. CDR3 sequence: CASSLPDRDNPEAFF. CDR3 bases: TGTGCCAGCAGCCTACCGGACAGGGATAACCCTGAAGCTTTCTTT.

V usage is TRBV6-1 and J usage is TRBJ2-3; TRBD2 aligns across 10 bases. Germline CDR1 is MNHNS and CDR2 is SASEGT. This CDR3 is built from 17 residues. Trimming cost V 4 bases and J 3 bases; bases outside gene matches: 10. DNA for the CDR3: TGTGCCAGCAGTGCTCAGAAACTAGCGGGAAGGACAGATACGCAGTATTTT. It specifies CASSAQKLAGRTDTQYF.

The rearrangement joins TRBV6-6 to TRBJ2-1; 14 bases map to TRBD2. This CDR3 is built from 16 residues. Germline assignment: CDR1 MNHNY and CDR2 SVGAGI (reference sequence). With V trimmed by 8 bases and J by 8 bases, 11 bases remained unmatched. In nucleotides, the CDR3 is TGTGCCAGCTCGGGCCGGGGACTAGCGGGAGCTGATGAGCAGTTCTTC. It translates to CASSGRGLAGADEQFF.

V and J are TRBV10-3 and TRBJ2-7; unclear D gene. The CDR3 has 13 residues. The ends were cut back, 4 bases at V and 4 bases at J, with 11 bases in the middle. Germline CDR1 is ENHRY and CDR2 is SYGVKD. For the CDR3, the DNA is TGTGCCATCAGTGGGCAGAACCCTTACGAGCAGTACTTC. Translation gives CAISGQNPYEQYF.

This clone came up a few times. The chain combines TRBV6-5 with TRBJ1-1, with D unclear. Germline-derived CDR1 and CDR2 are MNHEY and SVGAGI. The V gene lost 8 bases and the J gene lost 3 bases, with 4 bases spanning the gap. The CDR3 is made up of 10 amino acids. For the CDR3, the DNA is TGTGCCAGCGGCCACACTGAAGCTTTCTTT. Protein product: CASGHTEAFF.

The chain couples TRBV28 to TRBJ2-7; 8 bases agree with TRBD2. This CDR3 has 13 residues. The ends lost 7 bases at V and 0 bases at J; junction bases unmatched: 2. Per germline, CDR1 MDHEN and CDR2 SYDVKM. The CDR3 protein is CASNAGGSYEQYF. CDR3 bases: TGTGCCAGCAATGCGGGAGGCTCCTACGAGCAGTACTTC.

The chain uses TRBV27 and TRBJ2-7, with 7 bases aligning to TRBD1. The CDR3 consists of 14 residues. J gave up 2 bases and V 3 bases, and 4 bases lay outside the gene matches. CDR1 and CDR2 from the germline V gene are MNHEY and SMNVEV (reference sequence). CDR3 amino acids: CASSLRQGAYEQYF. The CDR3 DNA follows: TGTGCCAGCAGTTTGAGACAGGGAGCCTACGAGCAGTACTTC.

The chain combines TRBV14 with TRBJ1-2, with 10 bases identical to TRBD1. The CDR3 spans 14 residues. Germline V gene sequence: CDR1 SGHDN, CDR2 FVKESK. The V and J ends lost 4 bases and 6 bases, in that order; junction bases with no gene match: 5. The CDR3 region is CASSPRDRGNGYTF. The DNA of the CDR3 is TGTGCCAGCAGCCCCCGGGACAGGGGTAATGGCTACACCTTC.

V usage is TRBV30 and J usage is TRBJ2-3; no clear D gene. The CDR3 runs to 11 residues. Per the germline V gene, CDR1 is GTSNPN and CDR2 is SVGIG (reference sequence). Trimming shortened V by 0 bases and J by 5 bases, and 3 bases separated the two germline ends. CDR3 loop: CAWSVIDTQYF. CDR3 coding DNA: TGTGCCTGGAGTGTCATAGATACGCAGTATTTT.

The rearrangement uses TRBV6-4 and TRBJ1-2; 9 nucleotides line up with TRBD1. Per germline, CDR1 MRHNA and CDR2 SNTAGT. This CDR3 comprises 13 residues. V was pared by 6 bases and J by 8 bases, with 7 bases of the junction left unmatched. CDR3 nucleotide sequence: TGTGCCAGCAGCACGGACAGGGGCGGCGGCTACACCTTC. Translating it yields CASSTDRGGGYTF.

The chain uses TRBV9 and TRBJ1-3, with 7 nucleotides matching TRBD1. V was clipped by 3 bases and J by 3 bases; unmatched bases: 3. CDR1 and CDR2 from the germline V gene are SGDLS and YYNGEE. This CDR3 has 14 amino acids. CDR3 sequence (DNA): TGTGCCAGCAGCGCGACAGGGTATGGAAACACCATATATTTT. Its protein is CASSATGYGNTIYF.

The chain is built from TRBV19 and TRBJ1-5; 7 bases are shared with TRBD1. The CDR3 runs 14 residues. The V gene end was trimmed by 6 bases and the J gene end by 3 bases; junction bases not matched to a gene: 5. Germline loops: CDR1 LNHDA, CDR2 SQIVND (reference sequence). The CDR3 region has the DNA TGTGCCAGTAGAAATCAGGGGGTCAATCAGCCCCAGCATTTT. This encodes CASRNQGVNQPQHF.

J is TRBJ2-5 and V is TRBV4-1; 8 bases match TRBD1. The V and J ends lost 4 bases and 5 bases, in that order; junction bases with no gene match: 3. This CDR3 has 13 residues. CDR1 is MGHRA and CDR2 is YSYEKL in the germline V gene. The CDR3 sequence: CASSRTGMETQYF. The DNA of the CDR3 is TGCGCCAGCAGCCGGACAGGGATGGAGACCCAGTACTTC.

The chain has TRBV6-5 and TRBJ2-7; a weak D match, TRBD2 (6 bases). Germline-derived CDR1 and CDR2 are MNHEY and SVGAGI. V gave up 6 bases and J gave up 3 bases, with 15 bases separating them. The CDR3 is 14 residues long. Here the CDR3 DNA reads TGTGCCAGCAGAGAGGGACTCTCCTTCTACGAGCAGTACTTC. This gives the protein CASREGLSFYEQYF.

This clone occurred a few times. The gene calls are TRBV30 and TRBJ2-5; TRBD2 aligns across 7 bases. The V gene end was trimmed by 7 bases and the J gene end by 3 bases; junction bases not matched to a gene: 14. CDR3 length: 15 residues. Germline CDR1 reads GTSNPN; CDR2 reads SVGIG (reference sequence). The DNA of the CDR3 is TGTGCCTCTAGACTGGGGCTAGCGGACAAAGAGACCCAGTACTTC. It specifies CASRLGLADKETQYF.

This chain uses TRBV6-6 with TRBJ2-2, with a weak D call TRBD1 (6 bases). Germline values: CDR1 MNHNY, CDR2 SVGAGI (reference sequence). CDR3 size: 14 residues. V lost 9 bases, J lost 0 bases, and 11 bases lay in between. This chain's CDR3 is CASYRVANTGELFF. The CDR3 nucleotides are TGTGCCAGTTACAGGGTTGCGAACACCGGGGAGCTGTTTTTT.

The chain has TRBV18 and TRBJ1-2, with D perhaps TRBD1 (6 bases). Germline values: CDR1 KGHSH, CDR2 LQKENI. The CDR3 is 17 amino acids. Trimming cost V 3 bases and J 0 bases, with 17 bases left between them. The CDR3 here is CASSPNPGQHPNYGYTF. The CDR3, as DNA: TGTGCCAGCTCACCCAATCCCGGACAGCATCCTAACTATGGCTACACCTTC.